Detailed here is one TCR beta chain. CDR3 length equals 15 residues. This sample was taken from a study of monozygotic twins with inflammatory bowel disease. Researchers generated cDNA in eight separate reactions per sample. TCRdb processed the 5' RACE reads again and assigns one entry to each CDR3 protein, with no DNA. Listed are approximately 400,000 distinct CDR3 sequences; approximately 2.3% falls within the top ten. Donors each contributed one blood sample measuring 2.5 ml. The receptor comes from a human donor with ulcerative colitis or Crohn's disease, or a healthy co-twin of an affected twin (not recorded which). The sample taken for sequencing was blood. The rearrangement links TRBV12-3 or TRBV12-4 to TRBJ2-7; TCRdb names TRBD1, which stays unverified in the absence of DNA. CDR3 residues: CASSFNRGGYYEQYF.